The 16 T cell receptor beta chains below all came from one sample that was sequenced in a study of identical twins. TCRdb processed the 5' RACE reads anew with MiXCR; each CDR3 protein has one entry. The sample records more than 650,000 distinct CDR3 sequences, 6.1% being singletons. The sequenced material came from naive T cells sorted from blood. These receptors were collected from a man in his late teens or twenties in good health.

There are many counts of this clonotype. The junction differs from germline at one of its ends, possibly a read error. The chain uses TRBV6-5 and TRBJ2-1; tentative D call: TRBD2 (5 bases). Germline CDR1 is MNHEY and CDR2 is SVGAGI. This CDR3 has 13 amino acids. The CDR3 DNA is TGTGCCAGCAGTTACTCGATAGGCGGGTCCCAGGTCTTC. It encodes CASSYSIGGSQVF.

The sample holds many counts of this clonotype. CDR3 sequence (DNA): TGCGCCAACCCGACAGGGAAGCCGCAAAGCTACGAGCAGTACGTC. Translated, it gives CANPTGKPQSYEQYV. The chain recombines TRBV5-1 with TRBJ2-7, with TRBD1 matching over 7 bases. Germline CDR1 and CDR2: SGHRS and YFSETQ. J gave up 3 bases and V 9 bases, and 15 bases lay outside the gene matches. The CDR3 runs 15 residues.

The rearrangement uses TRBV19 and TRBJ1-4, with D unclear. The CDR3 totals 15 residues. V was trimmed by 4 bases and J by 0 bases, leaving 9 bases between them. Germline lookup yields CDR1 LNHDA and CDR2 SQIVND (reference sequence). The CDR3 spells CASSRQSATNEKLFF. The CDR3 DNA sequence: TGTGCCAGTAGTAGGCAATCTGCAACTAATGAAAAACTGTTTTTT.

Ten or more counts support this clonotype. The chain uses TRBV28 and TRBJ2-5, with 9 bases fitting TRBD2. With V trimmed by 4 bases and J by 2 bases, 5 bases remained unmatched. The length of the CDR3 is 15 residues. CDR1 is MDHEN, CDR2 SYDVKM, per germline. The CDR3 reads CASSSRAGGQETQYF. CDR3 DNA sequence: TGTGCCAGCAGTTCAAGAGCGGGAGGTCAAGAGACCCAGTACTTC. The full variable domain, with the rest looked up from reference TRBV28 and TRBJ2-5, is DVKVTQSSRYLVKRTGEKVFLECVQDMDHENMFWYRQDPGLGLRLIYFSYDVKMKEKGDIPEGYSVSREKKERFSLILESASTNQTSMYLCASSSRAGGQETQYFGPGTRLLVL.

V is TRBV18 and J is TRBJ2-7; TRBD2 is a possible D gene (6 bases). V was trimmed by 6 bases and J by 5 bases, leaving 17 bases between them. The CDR3 runs 14 residues. CDR1 is KGHSH, CDR2 LQKENI, per germline. CDR3 protein: CASSVGRGPHEQYF. The CDR3 coding sequence is TGTGCCAGCTCTGTCGGGCGGGGCCCACACGAGCAGTACTTC.

This clonotype was observed a few times. The chain's CDR3 is CATTGSAGYEQYV. CDR3 nucleotide sequence: TGTGCCACCACCGGGTCCGCGGGGTACGAGCAGTACGTC. The V gene is TRBV10-3, the J gene TRBJ2-7; D perhaps matches TRBD2 (6 bases). The V end was cut by 10 bases, the J end by 4 bases, with 17 bases between. This CDR3 is 13 amino acids long. Germline lookup yields CDR1 ENHRY and CDR2 SYGVKD.

This clonotype appeared many times. CDR3 sequence: CASSGLRSYEQYF. The CDR3 DNA reads TGCGCCAGCAGCGGGCTCCGGTCCTACGAGCAGTACTTC. This chain joins TRBV5-1 and TRBJ2-7; D is ambiguous. V lost 4 bases to trimming and J lost 1 base, with 9 bases between them. From germline, CDR1 is SGHRS and CDR2 YFSETQ. The CDR3 loop spans 13 amino acids.

This clonotype was recorded many times. V usage is TRBV4-3 and J usage is TRBJ2-7; 10 bases map to TRBD2. Losses at the gene ends were 1 base for V and 2 bases for J; bases not matched to a gene: 2. Germline CDR1 and CDR2: LGHNA and YSLEER. The CDR3 length is 15 residues. The CDR3 sequence: CASSQATSGPYEQYF. Written as DNA, the CDR3 is TGCGCCAGCAGCCAAGCGACTAGCGGGCCCTACGAGCAGTACTTC.

In this sample, this clonotype turned up a few times. The rearrangement uses TRBV12-3 or TRBV12-4 and TRBJ1-1; a possible D gene is TRBD1 (5 bases). The CDR3 sequence is 16 residues long. V lost 7 bases and J lost 0, with 18 bases in between. CDR3 loop: CASTEGWGLMNTEAFF. The CDR3 DNA reads as TGTGCCAGCACCGAGGGTTGGGGGTTAATGAACACTGAAGCTTTCTTT.

V and J are TRBV4-1 and TRBJ2-2; 9 positions match TRBD1. Per the germline V gene, CDR1 is MGHRA and CDR2 is YSYEKL. Trimming removed 0 bases from V and 6 bases from J; junction bases left unmatched: 5. The CDR3 totals 16 residues. The CDR3 here is CASSQEPGQGPGELFF. The DNA for the CDR3 is TGCGCCAGCAGCCAAGAACCGGGACAGGGACCCGGGGAGCTGTTTTTT.

The V gene is TRBV7-9, the J gene TRBJ1-1, with D hard to call. CDR1 is SEHNR and CDR2 is FQNEAQ in the germline V gene (reference sequence). The CDR3 totals 15 residues. With 5 bases removed from V and 5 bases from J, the gap between germline ends came to 18 bases. The CDR3 here is CASSVEVNLATEAFF. Written as DNA, the CDR3 is TGTGCCAGCAGCGTAGAAGTGAATCTGGCGACTGAAGCTTTCTTT.

This clonotype was seen at least ten times. The gene calls are TRBV20-1 and TRBJ2-2; no reliable D call. Trimming shortened V by 5 bases and J by 5 bases, and 12 bases separated the two germline ends. Germline values: CDR1 DFQATT, CDR2 SNEGSKA (reference sequence). The CDR3 length is 13 residues. The CDR3 reads CSAVLGFTGELFF. CDR3 DNA: TGCAGTGCTGTTCTGGGATTTACCGGGGAGCTGTTTTTT.

This clonotype has ten or more counts. The rearrangement links TRBV27 to TRBJ2-1; 7 bases are a match to TRBD2. The CDR3 extends over 17 amino acids. The J segment lost 2 bases and the V segment lost 1 base, leaving 8 bases of the junction unmatched. Germline lookup yields CDR1 MNHEY and CDR2 SMNVEV (reference sequence). The CDR3 region has the DNA TGTGCCAGCAGTTTATATGACGCGGGAGAAACCTACAATGAGCAGTTCTTC. As protein: CASSLYDAGETYNEQFF.

This rearrangement joins TRBV24-1 to TRBJ2-5, with D hard to call. The CDR3 runs to 13 residues. With 6 bases removed from V and 1 base from J, the gap between germline ends came to 8 bases. The germline gives CDR1 KGHDR, CDR2 SFDVKD. The CDR3 DNA sequence: TGTGCCACCAGTCGGCAGCCCCAAGAGACCCAGTACTTC. Translation: CATSRQPQETQYF.

This clonotype has more than one count but fewer than ten. This rearrangement joins TRBV20-1 to TRBJ1-1; TRBD1 might be the D (5 bases). CDR3 length: 13 residues. Deletions cut 6 bases from V and 0 bases from J, with 11 bases between. Germline V gene lookup returns CDR1 DFQATT and CDR2 SNEGSKA (reference sequence). The CDR3 DNA reads TGCAGTGCCGCAGGGTCTGTGAACACTGAAGCTTTCTTT. Protein sequence: CSAAGSVNTEAFF.

V is TRBV27 and J is TRBJ1-1, with a possible D match to TRBD1 (6 bases). CDR3 length equals 16 residues. The V and J ends lost 6 bases and 0 bases respectively, with 17 bases between them. CDR1 MNHEY and CDR2 SMNVEV come from the germline V gene (reference sequence). The CDR3 bases are TGTGCCAGCAGCCTAAATACAGGGCTCATGAACACTGAAGCTTTCTTT. It translates to CASSLNTGLMNTEAFF.